Following are 29 T cell receptor beta chains from one sample sequenced in a study of blood T cell repertoires in COVID-19. Only in-frame clones appear in the TCRdb table, and some are missing; sequencing was by immunoSEQ multiplex PCR. This table holds 99,000 or so clones, 81% found once. Sample: peripheral blood. The origin of the receptors is a woman aged 70-85 years with acute or convalescent COVID-19.

A few counts support this clone. This chain connects TRBV5-4 to TRBJ1-2; D not certain. Trimming left V 0 bases short and J 7 bases short, with 7 bases between. Germline V gives CDR1 SGHNT, CDR2 YYREEE (reference sequence). CDR3 size: 12 residues. The CDR3 sequence: CASSLGPSGYTF. DNA for the CDR3: TGTGCCAGCAGCTTGGGGCCATCTGGCTACACCTTC.

With regard to this clone: One end of the junction is discordant with germline, which a read error may explain. The chain carries TRBV29-1 and TRBJ2-7, with D unclear. The CDR3 runs 13 residues. CDR1 and CDR2 from the germline V gene are SQVTM and ANQGSEA. CDR3 DNA: TGCAGCGTTGCCCTAGAAGCCCCCTATGAGCAGTACTTC. As protein: CSVALEAPYEQYF.

V gene TRBV11-2 combines with J gene TRBJ2-5; TRBD2 matches at 15 bases. The CDR3 has 16 residues. Per the germline V gene, CDR1 is SGHAT and CDR2 is FQNNGV. V was clipped by 4 bases and J by 4 bases; unmatched bases: 4. The CDR3 region has the DNA TGTGCCAGCAGCTCTATGGGACTAGCGGGAGGAGAGACCCAGTACTTC. Translated, it gives CASSSMGLAGGETQYF.

The rearrangement uses TRBV12-3 or TRBV12-4 and TRBJ1-2, with 9 bases aligning to TRBD1. With V trimmed by 6 bases and J by 7 bases, 6 bases remained unmatched. The CDR3 covers 13 residues. The CDR3 loop is CASRISDRGGYTF. CDR3 bases: TGTGCCAGCAGGATCTCGGACAGGGGTGGCTACACCTTC.

This chain joins TRBV5-4 and TRBJ2-2; D gene ambiguous. Germline V lookup: CDR1 SGHNT, CDR2 YYREEE (reference sequence). The V and J ends lost 4 bases and 6 bases respectively, with 7 bases between them. This CDR3 comprises 12 residues. CDR3 coding DNA: TGTGCCAGCAGCGGGCTGGCCGGGGAGCTGTTTTTT. It is translated as CASSGLAGELFF.

The chain is built from TRBV7-9 and TRBJ2-2, with 13 bases aligning to TRBD2. Losses at the gene ends were 7 bases for V and 5 bases for J; bases not matched to a gene: 4. The CDR3 has 15 amino acids. Germline lookup yields CDR1 SEHNR and CDR2 FQNEAQ (reference sequence). CDR3 DNA sequence: TGTGCCAGCAAACTAGCGGGAGGGATTACCGGGGAGCTGTTTTTT. Protein: CASKLAGGITGELFF.

This clone has only a few counts. The junction does not match germline at one end; this may be a read error. The chain uses TRBV7-7 and TRBJ2-3; 8 nucleotides agree with TRBD2. There are 13 residues in the CDR3. CDR1 is SSHAT, CDR2 FNYEAQ, per germline (reference sequence). CDR3 nucleotides: TGTGCTAGCAGCTCGGGGGGGACAGATACGCAGTATTTT. As protein: CASSSGGTDTQYF.

This clone appeared once. Its ends do not fully match the called genes, so a read error is possible. The genes are TRBV4-3 and TRBJ2-1, with 7 positions matching TRBD2. The CDR3 spans 17 residues. Germline V gives CDR1 LGHNA, CDR2 YSLEER. In DNA, the CDR3 is TGCGCCAGCAGCCAAGAGGGAGGGGTTTTAGGGTTCAATGAGCGGTTCTTC. Encoded protein: CASSQEGGVLGFNERFF.

The J gene is TRBJ2-1, the V gene TRBV21-1; TRBD1 is taken as the D call from the table, unchecked against the DNA. TRBV21-1 is an annotated pseudogene. This CDR3 spans 16 amino acids. The CDR3 DNA follows: TGTGCCAGCAGTATACCGGGACAGGGAAATTACAATGAGCAGTTCTTC. This encodes CASSIPGQGNYNEQFF.

This clone was seen once. The chain couples TRBV19 to TRBJ1-5, with TRBD1 matching over 8 bases. The germline gives CDR1 LNHDA, CDR2 SQIVND (reference sequence). The CDR3 runs 13 residues. V lost 10 bases, J lost 7 bases, and 9 bases stayed unmatched. The CDR3 coding sequence is TGTGCCACTCTGACAGGGGACGGGCAGCCCCAGCATTTT. Its protein is CATLTGDGQPQHF.

The chain combines TRBV7-3 with TRBJ2-2, with TRBD1 matching 11 bases. The CDR3 has 16 amino acids. V lost 4 bases to trimming and J lost 3 bases; unmatched junction nucleotides: 4. The germline V gene encodes CDR1 SGHTA and CDR2 FQGTGA. CDR3 amino acids: CASSSRDRGDTGELFF. Here the CDR3 DNA reads TGTGCCAGCAGCTCACGGGACAGGGGGGACACCGGGGAGCTGTTTTTT. The whole variable domain, filled in from reference TRBV7-3 and TRBJ2-2, reads GAGVSQTPSNKVTEKGKYVELRCDPISGHTALYWYRQSLGQGPEFLIYFQGTGAADDSGLPNDRFFAVRPEGSVSTLKIQRTERGDSAVYLCASSSRDRGDTGELFFGEGSRLTVL.

V usage is TRBV7-2 and J usage is TRBJ1-4; D might be TRBD1 (5 bases). Trimming stripped 1 base from V and 8 bases from J, with 17 bases between. Looked up from germline, CDR1 is SGHTA and CDR2 is FQGNSA. The CDR3 length is 16 residues. CDR3 residues: CASSLGGAGRVEKLFF. The CDR3 region has the DNA TGTGCCAGCAGCTTAGGGGGCGCGGGGCGCGTCGAAAAACTGTTTTTT. The variable domain in full, completed from reference TRBV7-2 and TRBJ1-4, reads GAGVSQSPSNKVTEKGKDVELRCDPISGHTALYWYRQSLGQGLEFLIYFQGNSAPDKSGLPSDRFSAERTGGSVSTLTIQRTQQEDSAVYLCASSLGGAGRVEKLFFGSGTQLSVL.

This clone was detected a few times. V gene TRBV6-6 combines with J gene TRBJ1-1; D not certain. Germline V gene lookup returns CDR1 MNHNY and CDR2 SVGAGI (reference sequence). The CDR3 is made up of 13 amino acids. V was clipped by 2 bases and J by 4 bases, with 8 bases between them. CDR3 bases: TGTGCCAGCAGTTACGCGACACGCACTGAAGCTTTCTTT. Protein: CASSYATRTEAFF.

The chain uses TRBV30 and TRBJ2-1; 7 bases fit TRBD2. With V trimmed by 4 bases and J by 5 bases, 23 bases remained unmatched. The CDR3 consists of 19 residues. Germline values: CDR1 GTSNPN, CDR2 SVGIG (reference sequence). The CDR3 DNA reads TGTGCCTGGAAAGGGTGGGAGGGGCCCCCTTTAACTCCGAACAATGAGCAGTTCTTC. This encodes CAWKGWEGPPLTPNNEQFF.

V usage is TRBV3-1 (or the pseudogene TRBV3-2) and J usage is TRBJ1-3; TRBD1 is a possible D gene (6 bases). The CDR3 has 17 amino acids. The V gene's germline CDR1 is LGHDT and CDR2 YNNKEL (reference sequence). The V end lost 1 base, the J end lost 0 bases, and 13 bases lay between the germline ends. The CDR3 reads CASSQAWGGSSGNTIYF. The CDR3 DNA is TGTGCCAGCAGCCAAGCCTGGGGGGGCAGCTCTGGAAACACCATATATTTT.

The V and J genes are TRBV18 and TRBJ2-7, with D possibly TRBD1 on 5 matching bases. The V gene lost 1 base and the J gene lost 0 bases, with 10 bases spanning the gap. Germline CDR1 reads KGHSH; CDR2 reads LQKENI. The CDR3 covers 15 residues. The CDR3 reads CASSPQQGGSYEQYF. As DNA, the CDR3 is TGTGCCAGCTCACCACAGCAGGGTGGCTCCTACGAGCAGTACTTC.

The V call is TRBV5-8, the J call TRBJ1-1; D call uncertain. The CDR3 consists of 13 residues. CDR1 and CDR2 from the germline V gene are SGHTS and YDEGEE. V was pared by 2 bases and J by 5 bases, with 10 bases between. The CDR3: CASSFGRRTEAFF. CDR3 nucleotide sequence: TGTGCCAGCAGCTTCGGGAGACGGACTGAAGCTTTCTTT.

This clone has more than one count but fewer than ten. The V call is TRBV6-5, the J call TRBJ2-7, with D hard to call. CDR3 length: 16 residues. Trimming cost V 0 bases and J 3 bases, with 15 bases left between them. Germline CDR1 and CDR2: MNHEY and SVGAGI. CDR3 region: CASSYSAGAFNYEQYF. In DNA form, the CDR3 reads TGTGCCAGCAGTTACTCGGCAGGCGCATTCAACTACGAGCAGTACTTC.

The V gene is TRBV7-2, the J gene TRBJ2-7, with a possible D match to TRBD1 (6 bases). The CDR3 spans 13 residues. Trimming pared 1 base from V and 5 bases from J, leaving 9 bases between. The germline CDR1 and CDR2 sequences are SGHTA and FQGNSA. CDR3: CASSLGGRDEQYF. The CDR3 DNA follows: TGTGCCAGCAGCTTAGGGGGGCGGGACGAGCAGTACTTC.

This clone came up once. The V and J genes are TRBV19 and TRBJ1-5; D gene ambiguous. Germline CDR1 reads LNHDA; CDR2 reads SQIVND (reference sequence). The CDR3 length is 14 residues. Trimming removed 6 bases from V and 4 bases from J, with 13 bases in between. The CDR3 protein is CASSRTLRNQPQHF. The DNA for the CDR3 is TGTGCCAGTAGCCGAACCCTCAGGAATCAGCCCCAGCATTTT.

V gene TRBV4-3 combines with J gene TRBJ1-1, with 9 bases aligning to TRBD1. The J segment lost 5 bases and the V segment lost 2 bases, leaving 9 bases of the junction unmatched. The V gene's germline CDR1 is LGHNA and CDR2 YSLEER. The CDR3 covers 16 residues. CDR3 residues: CASSQRSLTGGTEAFF. The CDR3 DNA is TGCGCCAGCAGCCAAAGATCCCTGACAGGGGGTACTGAAGCTTTCTTT.

This chain joins TRBV6-2 or TRBV6-3 and TRBJ2-3; a possible D gene is TRBD2 (7 bases). CDR1 and CDR2 (germline): MNHEY, SVGEGT. The CDR3 has 18 amino acids. The germline V and J ends were trimmed by 2 bases and 4 bases, with 22 bases remaining between them. The CDR3 loop reads CASSYPLAGAIPPDTQYF. The CDR3 DNA follows: TGTGCCAGCAGTTACCCCCTCGCGGGGGCGATCCCGCCAGATACGCAGTATTTT.

The genes are TRBV3-1 (or the pseudogene TRBV3-2) and TRBJ1-3, with D maybe TRBD1 (6 bases). The CDR3 length is 14 residues. CDR1 is LGHDT and CDR2 is YNNKEL in the germline V gene (reference sequence). The V end was cut by 3 bases, the J end by 2 bases, with 8 bases between. The CDR3 bases are TGTGCCAGCAGCCACCCAGGGGCTGGAAACACCATATATTTT. Translated: CASSHPGAGNTIYF.

This clone came up a few times. The chain is built from TRBV27 and TRBJ1-2, with 9 positions matching TRBD1. Germline loops: CDR1 MNHEY, CDR2 SMNVEV (reference sequence). The CDR3 has 13 residues. The junction had 6 bases not matched to a gene; V was cut back by 6 bases and J by 7 bases. The CDR3 bases are TGTGCCAGCAGGCCAGGGACAGGGTTTGGCTACACCTTC. This codes for CASRPGTGFGYTF.

The rearrangement joins TRBV12-3 or TRBV12-4 to TRBJ1-1; D is uncertain. V was cut by 1 base and J by 9 bases, with 9 bases left in between. CDR3 length: 12 residues. The CDR3 region is CASSLGEAQAFF. The CDR3 nucleotides read TGTGCCAGCAGTTTAGGGGAGGCTCAAGCTTTCTTT.

CDR3 sequence (DNA): TGTGCCAGCAGTTTACCCCAGAACGTAGGGGGAAAACTGTTTTTT. Translation gives CASSLPQNVGGKLFF. The rearrangement links TRBV28 to TRBJ1-4, with TRBD1 as a possible D gene (6 bases). Germline-derived CDR1 and CDR2 are MDHEN and SYDVKM. The CDR3 sequence is 15 residues long. V lost 2 bases to trimming and J lost 10 bases, with 17 bases between them.

The chain links TRBV7-2 to TRBJ2-7; 8 bases line up with TRBD1. Germline-derived CDR1 and CDR2 are SGHTA and FQGNSA. V gave up 1 base and J gave up 3 bases; unmatched junction bases: 8. The CDR3 spans 16 residues. Here the CDR3 DNA reads TGTGCCAGCAGCTTAGGAGGGTCAGGGGGCTTCTACGAGCAGTACTTC. Protein sequence: CASSLGGSGGFYEQYF.

V usage is TRBV27 and J usage is TRBJ1-6; the match to TRBD1 covers 9 bases. J was trimmed by 5 bases and V by 5 bases; bases with no gene match: 4. There are 15 residues in the CDR3. CDR1 MNHEY and CDR2 SMNVEV come from the germline V gene (reference sequence). The CDR3 spells CASSPRTGDNSPLHF. CDR3 nucleotides: TGTGCCAGCAGTCCCAGGACAGGGGATAATTCACCCCTCCACTTT.

The chain has TRBV7-2 and TRBJ1-3, with a tentative D call TRBD1 (6 bases). Trimming took off 5 bases at V and 3 bases at J, with 17 bases between the two ends. CDR3 size: 16 residues. Germline V lookup: CDR1 SGHTA, CDR2 FQGNSA. The CDR3 region is CASSQPAGDRGNTIYF. CDR3 nucleotides: TGTGCCAGCAGCCAACCCGCAGGGGATCGTGGAAACACCATATATTTT. The whole variable domain, filled in from reference TRBV7-2 and TRBJ1-3, reads GAGVSQSPSNKVTEKGKDVELRCDPISGHTALYWYRQSLGQGLEFLIYFQGNSAPDKSGLPSDRFSAERTGGSVSTLTIQRTQQEDSAVYLCASSQPAGDRGNTIYFGEGSWLTVV.